This entry is about one T cell receptor (beta chain). The data were obtained in a study of OX40 agonist ivuxolimab in advanced cancers. This CDR3 is 14 amino acids long. V dropped 5 bases and J dropped 3; count of bases not matched to a gene: 4. Looked up from germline, CDR1 is SEHNR and CDR2 is FQNEAQ (reference sequence). Here immunoSEQ multiplex PCR was the method, and the copy in TCRdb shows in-frame clones only, minus some. The profile shows tens of thousands of clones, around 84% of them singletons. The source of this sequence is an adult with an advanced solid tumor such as melanoma, head and neck, liver or kidney cancer. V gene TRBV7-9 combines with J gene TRBJ1-1; 9 bases align to TRBD1. The sample consisted of CD4+ or CD8+ T cells sorted from blood, taken in a trial of the OX40 agonist ivuxolimab. In DNA form, the CDR3 reads TGTGCCAGCAGCACAGACAGGGGGGACACTGAAGCTTTCTTT. Translated: CASSTDRGDTEAFF.